This TCR beta chain was documented in a study of shared clonotypes between healthy human individuals (dated by TCRdb to the early 2020s). General notes on the study: Two women and three men aged 18 to 49 years were included in the cohort. Libraries were prepared and TCR repertoires were sequenced by different laboratories using diverse techniques, in order to increase sequencing depth and limit assay-specific biases. Leukapheresis yielded between about 0.8 and 8.9 billion PBMCs per donor. The study deeply sequenced blood TCR repertoires of roughly five healthy adults to estimate repertoire size and the extent of clonotype sharing between individuals. For each donor, CD4 naive and CD4 memory were each run on three plates, CD8 naive on two plates, and CD8 memory on one plate. What the work shows at the level of the full study, not this receptor alone: Pairwise subsampling indicated that sequencing depth was expected to affect the degree of clonotype sharing among donors. Compared with non-shared clonotypes, the clonotypes found in all four sorted-subset donors had higher generation probabilities. Rarefaction of sorted-subset datasets indicated incomplete sequencing despite the large sequencing depth. The genetic and exposure-history diversity represented was limited by the small number of donors. When several donors were compared, the shared fraction of clonotypes was approximately 5% for naive CD4, 3.5% for naive CD8, roughly 2.5% for memory CD4, and less than 0.5% for memory CD8. Naive subsets generally had larger estimated clonotype richness than memory subsets did. Sampling was restricted to blood, and TCR repertoires in tissue are likely to differ from TCR repertoires in blood.

Trimming removed 5 bases from V and 2 bases from J, leaving 4 bases between the germline ends. The CDR3 covers 11 residues, taking in both the cysteine and the phenylalanine. The read is trimmed to its CDR3 DNA, 33 bases read in frame from base 1. Reading the germline V gene gives CDR1 MNHEY and CDR2 SVGAGI. In regard to this clone: The antigen this receptor binds is unknown. There are no base qualities to consult, and no much larger clone falls within one base. Other DNA variants within this sample encode the same CDR3.

Using the deep immunoSEQ assay, multiplex PCR amplified TCR CDR3 regions from genomic DNA. Genomic DNA extracted from each cell subset was distributed evenly over all wells of several immunoSEQ 96-well plates, and each plate served as one replicate. For sorted subsets, about 210 ng of genomic DNA, equivalent to 25,000 to 35,000 T cell genomes, went into each replicate PCR. The purified libraries were quantified using a Qubit 3.0 fluorometer, sized with a Bioanalyzer 2100, and then quantified again using the KAPA Library Quantification kit. Each immunoSEQ 96-well plate was sequenced on its own single-read 150-cycle Illumina NextSeq 550 flow cell. As for how the authors treated the data: Because the immunoSEQ output included only junctional sequences and no quality scores, the filtering could not be the same as the filtering used for full-length reads. To assign V/J genes and CDR3, sequences were annotated using PyIR, a Python wrapper for IgBLAST v1.9, with IMGT germline references. Reads with weak V/J assignments (E-value above 1e-6), missing CDR3, stop codons, out-of-frame junctions, or ambiguous translated residues were removed. A V3J clonotype was defined by an identical inferred V gene, J gene, and CDR3 amino acid sequence. Percentage overlap between repertoires was calculated by dividing the number of shared unique clonotypes by the size of the smaller repertoire. RTK rarefaction, the Chao1 estimator, and Recon v2.1 estimates of unobserved clonotypes were used to assess repertoire richness. Generation probabilities for all TCRbeta clonotypes obtained by the gDNA method from a handful of donors were computed using OLGA. The immuneACCESS repertoire file appears here via TCRdb, limited to in-frame rearrangements. These files lack a portion of the clones; in checked studies, under half of the deficit traces to unresolved V genes, and the cause of the others is not known. V and J calls and clone size are as listed in that table; D and trimming were resolved from the DNA. For this sample there are a few million clones; around nine tenths appear just once. More than 0.12% of the sample is in the top ten clones.

Donors were healthy HIV-negative adults with no recently reported acute infections or vaccinations. Every donor was a Caucasian adult living in Nashville, Tennessee, USA. CD4+ T cells were enriched by magnetic negative selection; naive cells were then positively selected on CD45RA, and the negative fraction formed the memory subset. After blood collection by leukapheresis, PBMCs were isolated using Ficoll-Histopaque density gradient centrifugation and then cryopreserved in the vapor phase of liquid nitrogen. Analytical flow cytometry was used to check the purity and quantity of each magnetically sorted T cell population. From each sorted fraction, genomic DNA was isolated and quantified by UV absorbance on a Nanodrop 2000c.

The sample was naive CD4+ T cells sorted from blood. The cell subset or site tag for this specimen amounts to: CD45RA+ positively selected. The sequence was collected from a man younger than 30 in good health. The receptor chain draws on TRBV6-5 and TRBJ2-7; too little of a D gene remains to name it. Here is the DNA: TGTGCCAGCAGTGAAGCCTACGAGCAGTACTTC. This gives the protein CASSEAYEQYF.